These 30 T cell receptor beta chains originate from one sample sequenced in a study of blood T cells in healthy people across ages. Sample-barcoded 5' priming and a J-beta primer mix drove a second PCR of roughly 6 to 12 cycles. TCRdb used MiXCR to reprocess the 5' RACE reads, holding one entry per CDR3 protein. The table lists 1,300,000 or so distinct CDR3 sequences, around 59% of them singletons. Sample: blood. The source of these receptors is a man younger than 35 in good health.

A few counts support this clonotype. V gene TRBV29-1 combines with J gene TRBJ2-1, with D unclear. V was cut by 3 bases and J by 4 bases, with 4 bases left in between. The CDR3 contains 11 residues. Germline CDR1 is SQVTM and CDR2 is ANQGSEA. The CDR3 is CSVESYNEQFF. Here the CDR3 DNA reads TGCAGCGTTGAGTCTTACAATGAGCAGTTCTTC.

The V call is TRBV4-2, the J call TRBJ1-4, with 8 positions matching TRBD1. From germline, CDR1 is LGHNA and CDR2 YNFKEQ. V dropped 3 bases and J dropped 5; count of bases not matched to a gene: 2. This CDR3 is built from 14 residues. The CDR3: CASSQDRDNEKLFF. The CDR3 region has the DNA TGTGCCAGCAGCCAGGACAGGGACAATGAAAAACTGTTTTTT.

The CDR3 loop is CASSQEKVAGYQETQYF. Here the CDR3 DNA reads TGCGCCAGCAGCCAAGAGAAGGTAGCGGGGTACCAAGAGACCCAGTACTTC. V gene TRBV4-3 combines with J gene TRBJ2-5; 8 bases align to TRBD2. The V segment lost 0 bases and the J segment 0 bases; nucleotides outside the gene matches: 6. Germline CDR1 and CDR2: LGHNA and YSLEER. The CDR3 is 17 residues long.

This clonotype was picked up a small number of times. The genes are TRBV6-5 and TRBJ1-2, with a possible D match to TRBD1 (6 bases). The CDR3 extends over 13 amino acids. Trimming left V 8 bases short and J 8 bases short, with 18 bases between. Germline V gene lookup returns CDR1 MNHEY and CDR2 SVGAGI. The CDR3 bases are TGTGCCAGCCGCCGGGGAGGGGGAATCGGCTACACCTTC. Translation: CASRRGGGIGYTF.

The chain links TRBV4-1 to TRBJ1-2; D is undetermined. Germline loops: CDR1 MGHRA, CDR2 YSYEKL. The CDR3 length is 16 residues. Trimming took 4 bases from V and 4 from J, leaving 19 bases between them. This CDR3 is CASSPPARASSYGYTF. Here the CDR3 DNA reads TGCGCCAGCAGCCCCCCAGCGAGGGCCTCCTCCTATGGCTACACCTTC.

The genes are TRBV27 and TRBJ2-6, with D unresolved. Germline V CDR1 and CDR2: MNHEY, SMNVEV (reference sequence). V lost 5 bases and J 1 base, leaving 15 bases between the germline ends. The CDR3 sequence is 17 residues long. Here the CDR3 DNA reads TGTGCCAGCAGTCCAATGAATCAGCTATCTGGGGCCAACGTCCTGACTTTC. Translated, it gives CASSPMNQLSGANVLTF.

The DNA for the CDR3 is TGTGCCACCAGCAGAGATAGGCAGGCCACCGGGGAGCTGTTTTTT. It yields the protein CATSRDRQATGELFF. V gene TRBV15 combines with J gene TRBJ2-2; D remains ambiguous. There are 15 residues in the CDR3. Germline CDR1 and CDR2: LNHNV and YYDKDF (reference sequence). Trimming shortened V by 0 bases and J by 4 bases, and 9 bases separated the two germline ends.

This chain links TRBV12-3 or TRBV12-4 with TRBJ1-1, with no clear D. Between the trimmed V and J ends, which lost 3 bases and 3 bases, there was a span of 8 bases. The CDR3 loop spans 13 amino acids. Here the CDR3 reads CASSLREDTEAFF. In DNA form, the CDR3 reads TGTGCCAGCAGTTTGAGGGAGGACACTGAAGCTTTCTTT.

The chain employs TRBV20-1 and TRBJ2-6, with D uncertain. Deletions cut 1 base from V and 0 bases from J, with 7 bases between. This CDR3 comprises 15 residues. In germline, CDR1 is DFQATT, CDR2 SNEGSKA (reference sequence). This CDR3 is CSARGLDSGANVLTF. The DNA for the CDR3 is TGCAGTGCTAGAGGATTGGACTCTGGGGCCAACGTCCTGACTTTC.

The CDR3, as DNA: TGTGCCAGCAGTTTAAGGAGGACAGGCAATGAAGCTTTCTTT. Residues: CASSLRRTGNEAFF. The chain joins TRBV27 to TRBJ1-1; 7 bases line up with TRBD1. Germline CDR1 and CDR2: MNHEY and SMNVEV (reference sequence). The CDR3 length is 14 residues. J lost 7 bases, V lost 2 bases, and 7 bases had no gene match.

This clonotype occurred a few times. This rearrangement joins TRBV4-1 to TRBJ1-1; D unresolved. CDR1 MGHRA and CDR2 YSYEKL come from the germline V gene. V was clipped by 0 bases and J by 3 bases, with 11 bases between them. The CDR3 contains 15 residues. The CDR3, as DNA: TGCGCCAGCAGCCAAGATAGTGCCAGTTACACTGAAGCTTTCTTT. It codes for CASSQDSASYTEAFF.

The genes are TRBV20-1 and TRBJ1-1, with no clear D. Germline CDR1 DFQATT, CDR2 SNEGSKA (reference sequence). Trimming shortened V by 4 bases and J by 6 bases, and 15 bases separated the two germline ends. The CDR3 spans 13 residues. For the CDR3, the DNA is TGCAGTGCTATCGCGGGAGTGTTGGCTGAAGCTTTCTTT. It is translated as CSAIAGVLAEAFF.

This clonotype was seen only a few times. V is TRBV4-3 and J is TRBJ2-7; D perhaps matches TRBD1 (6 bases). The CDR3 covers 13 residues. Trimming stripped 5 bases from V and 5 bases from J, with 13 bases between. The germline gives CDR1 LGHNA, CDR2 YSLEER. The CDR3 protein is CASSALQGDEQYF. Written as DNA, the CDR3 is TGCGCCAGCAGCGCATTACAGGGAGACGAGCAGTACTTC.

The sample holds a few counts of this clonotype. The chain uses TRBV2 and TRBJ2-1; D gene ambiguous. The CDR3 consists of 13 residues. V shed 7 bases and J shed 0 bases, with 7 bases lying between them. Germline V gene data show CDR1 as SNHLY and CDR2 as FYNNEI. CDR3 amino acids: CASTSASYNEQFF. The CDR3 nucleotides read TGTGCCAGCACCTCAGCCTCCTACAATGAGCAGTTCTTC.

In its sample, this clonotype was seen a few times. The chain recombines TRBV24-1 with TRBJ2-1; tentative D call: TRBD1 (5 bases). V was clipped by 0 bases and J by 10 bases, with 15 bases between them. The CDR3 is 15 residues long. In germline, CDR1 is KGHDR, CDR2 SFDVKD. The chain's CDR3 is CATSDLDGAFSEQFF. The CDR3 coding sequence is TGTGCCACCAGTGATTTGGATGGGGCCTTCAGCGAGCAGTTCTTC.

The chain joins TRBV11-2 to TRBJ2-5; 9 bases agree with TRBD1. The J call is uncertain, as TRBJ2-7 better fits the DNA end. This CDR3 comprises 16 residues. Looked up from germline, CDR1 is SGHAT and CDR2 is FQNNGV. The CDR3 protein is CASSLARQGEGYEQYF. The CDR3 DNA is TGTGCCAGCAGCTTAGCCAGACAGGGGGAGGGCTACGAGCAGTACTTC.

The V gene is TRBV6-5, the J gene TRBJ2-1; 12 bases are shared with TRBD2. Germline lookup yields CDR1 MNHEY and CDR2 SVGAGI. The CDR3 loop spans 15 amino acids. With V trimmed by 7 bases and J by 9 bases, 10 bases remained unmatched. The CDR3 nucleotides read TGTGCCAGCACCGTTCTAGCGGGAGGGCCCGGTGAGCAGTTCTTC. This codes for CASTVLAGGPGEQFF.

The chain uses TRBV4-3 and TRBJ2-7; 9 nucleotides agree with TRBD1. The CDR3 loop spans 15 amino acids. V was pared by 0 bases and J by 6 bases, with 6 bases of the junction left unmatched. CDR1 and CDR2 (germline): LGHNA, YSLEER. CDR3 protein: CASSQEFGQGFEQYF. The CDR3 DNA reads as TGCGCCAGCAGCCAAGAGTTTGGACAGGGGTTCGAGCAGTACTTC.

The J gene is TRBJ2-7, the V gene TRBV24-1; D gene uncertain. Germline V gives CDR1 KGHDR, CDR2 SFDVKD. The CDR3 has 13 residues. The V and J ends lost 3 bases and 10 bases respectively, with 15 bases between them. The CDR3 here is CATSDGYRETQYF. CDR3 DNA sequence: TGTGCCACCAGTGATGGGTACCGTGAGACTCAGTACTTC.

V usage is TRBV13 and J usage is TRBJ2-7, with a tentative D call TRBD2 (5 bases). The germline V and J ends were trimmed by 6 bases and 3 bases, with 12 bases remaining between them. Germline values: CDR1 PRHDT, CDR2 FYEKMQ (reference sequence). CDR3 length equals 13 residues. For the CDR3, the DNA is TGTGCCAGCAGTCTCGACGGGAACTACGAGCAGTACTTC. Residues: CASSLDGNYEQYF. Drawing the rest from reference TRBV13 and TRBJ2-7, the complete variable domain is AAGVIQSPRHLIKEKRETATLKCYPIPRHDTVYWYQQGPGQDPQFLISFYEKMQSDKGSIPDRFSAQQFSDYHSELNMSSLELGDSALYFCASSLDGNYEQYFGPGTRLTVT.

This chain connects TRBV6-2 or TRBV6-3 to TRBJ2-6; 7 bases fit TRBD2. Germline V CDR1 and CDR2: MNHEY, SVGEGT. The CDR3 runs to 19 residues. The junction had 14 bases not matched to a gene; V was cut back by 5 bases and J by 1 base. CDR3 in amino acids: CASSRATGTGGSGANVLTF. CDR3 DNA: TGTGCCAGCAGTAGGGCTACCGGGACGGGGGGATCTGGGGCCAACGTCCTGACTTTC.

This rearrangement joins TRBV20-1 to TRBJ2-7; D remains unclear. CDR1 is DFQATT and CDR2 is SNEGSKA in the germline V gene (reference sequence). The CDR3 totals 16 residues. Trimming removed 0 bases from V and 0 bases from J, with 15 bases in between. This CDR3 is CSARDHGGEASYEQYF. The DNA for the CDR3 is TGCAGTGCTAGAGATCATGGCGGTGAGGCCTCCTACGAGCAGTACTTC.

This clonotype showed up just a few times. CDR3 protein: CSVGTELTGELFF. The CDR3 nucleotides read TGCAGCGTTGGGACAGAACTCACCGGGGAGCTGTTTTTT. The chain uses TRBV29-1 and TRBJ2-2; D possibly corresponds to TRBD1 (6 bases). Trimming stripped 4 bases from V and 4 bases from J, with 10 bases between. Germline V CDR1 and CDR2: SQVTM, ANQGSEA. CDR3 length: 13 residues.

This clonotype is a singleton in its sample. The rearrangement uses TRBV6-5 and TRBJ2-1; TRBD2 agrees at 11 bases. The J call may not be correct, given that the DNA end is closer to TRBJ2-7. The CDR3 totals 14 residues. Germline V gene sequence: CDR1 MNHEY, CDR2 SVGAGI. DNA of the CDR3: TGTGCCAGCCAGATAGCGGGGGGGCTTACCGAGCAGTACTTC. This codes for CASQIAGGLTEQYF.

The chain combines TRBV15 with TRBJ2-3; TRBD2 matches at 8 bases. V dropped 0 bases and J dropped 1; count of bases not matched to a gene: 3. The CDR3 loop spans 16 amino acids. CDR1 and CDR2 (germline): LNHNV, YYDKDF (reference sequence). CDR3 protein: CATSREAGAGTDTQYF. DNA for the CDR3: TGTGCCACCAGCAGAGAAGCGGGAGCTGGCACAGATACGCAGTATTTT.

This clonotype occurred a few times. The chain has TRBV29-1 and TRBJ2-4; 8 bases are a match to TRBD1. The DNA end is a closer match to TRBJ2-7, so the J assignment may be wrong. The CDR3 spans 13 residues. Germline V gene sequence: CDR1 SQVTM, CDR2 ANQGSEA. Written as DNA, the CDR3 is TGCAGCGTCCGAGATACAGGGGGGTACGAGCAGTACTTC. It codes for CSVRDTGGYEQYF.

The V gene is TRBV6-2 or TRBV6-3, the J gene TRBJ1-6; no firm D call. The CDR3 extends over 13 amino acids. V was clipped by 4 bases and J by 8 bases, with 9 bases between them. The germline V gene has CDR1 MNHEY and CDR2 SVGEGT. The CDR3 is CASSSRPDSPLHF. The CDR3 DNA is TGTGCCAGCAGTTCCAGGCCTGATTCACCCCTCCACTTT.

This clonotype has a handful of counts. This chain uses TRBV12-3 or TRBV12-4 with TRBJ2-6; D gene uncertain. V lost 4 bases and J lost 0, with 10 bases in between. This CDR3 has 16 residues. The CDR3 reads CASSSPPHSGANVLTF. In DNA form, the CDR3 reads TGTGCCAGCAGTTCTCCGCCTCACTCTGGGGCCAACGTCCTGACTTTC.

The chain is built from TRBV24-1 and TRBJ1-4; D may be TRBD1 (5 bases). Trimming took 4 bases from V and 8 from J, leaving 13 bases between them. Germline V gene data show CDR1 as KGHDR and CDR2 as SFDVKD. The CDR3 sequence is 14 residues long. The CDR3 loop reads CATSDPRRGEKLFF. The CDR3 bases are TGTGCCACCAGTGACCCACGTCGGGGGGAAAAACTGTTTTTT.

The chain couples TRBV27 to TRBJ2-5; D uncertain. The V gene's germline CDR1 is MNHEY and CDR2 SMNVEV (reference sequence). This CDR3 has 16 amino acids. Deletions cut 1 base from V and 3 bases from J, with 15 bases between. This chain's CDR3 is CASSLLAATVEETQYF. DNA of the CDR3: TGTGCCAGCAGTTTATTAGCAGCCACGGTCGAAGAGACCCAGTACTTC.